The 17 T cell receptor beta chains reported below all come from one sample, sequenced in a study of cytomegalovirus exposure and HLA in healthy donors. Profiling relied on immunoSEQ multiplex PCR, and the TCRdb table lists in-frame clones only, not all of them. There are about 110,000 clones in the sample; approximately 94% occur only once, and 0.67% lies in the top ten. Material: PBMCs. Receptors originate from a woman aged 18-35 years in good health and CMV-seronegative.

In this sample, this clone turned up once. The V and J genes are TRBV30 and TRBJ2-7; the D is unclear. Germline assignment: CDR1 GTSNPN and CDR2 SVGIG (reference sequence). The CDR3 spans 12 residues. Trimming removed 2 bases from V and 3 bases from J, with 8 bases in between. This chain's CDR3 is CAWSRSNYEQYF. CDR3 DNA: TGTGCCTGGAGTCGGTCCAACTACGAGCAGTACTTC.

This rearrangement joins TRBV28 to TRBJ2-7; TRBD1 agrees at 8 bases. V lost 4 bases, J lost 2 bases, and 10 bases stayed unmatched. Germline values: CDR1 MDHEN, CDR2 SYDVKM. CDR3 length equals 16 residues. In DNA form, the CDR3 reads TGTGCCAGCAGTTCGGACAGGGAACGAATTACCTACGAGCAGTACTTC. As protein: CASSSDRERITYEQYF.

The rearrangement uses TRBV18 and TRBJ1-1, with TRBD1 matching 7 bases. Germline V gives CDR1 KGHSH, CDR2 LQKENI. J lost 3 bases, V lost 1 base, and 8 bases had no gene match. CDR3 length: 16 amino acids. The DNA for the CDR3 is TGTGCCAGCTCACCACGTGCGTCCACAGGGGACACTGAAGCTTTCTTT. It yields the protein CASSPRASTGDTEAFF.

This chain joins TRBV5-1 and TRBJ2-3; the match to TRBD1 covers 10 bases. V gave up 4 bases and J gave up 1 base; unmatched junction bases: 6. The length of the CDR3 is 16 residues. Germline V gene sequence: CDR1 SGHRS, CDR2 YFSETQ. The CDR3 coding sequence is TGCGCCAGCAGCCCCTCAGGGACAGGGGGCACAGATACGCAGTATTTT. Protein sequence: CASSPSGTGGTDTQYF. Variable domain in full (rest from reference TRBV5-1 and TRBJ2-3): KAGVTQTPRYLIKTRGQQVTLSCSPISGHRSVSWYQQTPGQGLQFLFEYFSETQRNKGNFPGRFSGRQFSNSRSEMNVSTLELGDSALYLCASSPSGTGGTDTQYFGPGTRLTVL.

The V call is TRBV7-9, the J call TRBJ2-7, with 7 bases identical to TRBD1. CDR1 and CDR2 (germline): SEHNR, FQNEAQ (reference sequence). With V trimmed by 1 base and J by 5 bases, 5 bases remained unmatched. This CDR3 contains 14 residues. CDR3 sequence reads: CASSLGQGVDEQYF. CDR3 bases: TGTGCCAGCAGCTTAGGTCAGGGGGTCGACGAGCAGTACTTC.

The V and J genes are TRBV13 and TRBJ2-5; D is perhaps TRBD2 (6 bases). The CDR3 contains 12 residues. V lost 4 bases, J lost 4 bases, and 7 bases lay in between. Germline values: CDR1 PRHDT, CDR2 FYEKMQ (reference sequence). The CDR3 bases are TGTGCCAGCAGCTCGGAGGGAGAGACCCAGTACTTC. Protein product: CASSSEGETQYF. Looking up the rest from reference TRBV13 and TRBJ2-5 gives the full variable domain: AAGVIQSPRHLIKEKRETATLKCYPIPRHDTVYWYQQGPGQDPQFLISFYEKMQSDKGSIPDRFSAQQFSDYHSELNMSSLELGDSALYFCASSSEGETQYFGPGTRLLVL.

The genes are TRBV18 and TRBJ2-1; D is possibly TRBD1 (6 bases). V dropped 8 bases and J dropped 7 bases, with 27 bases sitting between them. CDR3 length: 17 amino acids. CDR1 and CDR2 from the germline V gene are KGHSH and LQKENI. The CDR3 nucleotides read TGTGCCAGCACCGAGATGTGGTTTCTGCAGGGGTGGAATGAGCAGTTCTTC. This encodes CASTEMWFLQGWNEQFF.

The genes are TRBV5-4 and TRBJ1-1; maybe TRBD1 (5 bases). With 2 bases removed from V and 0 bases from J, the gap between germline ends came to 20 bases. CDR1 is SGHNT and CDR2 is YYREEE in the germline V gene (reference sequence). This CDR3 contains 18 residues. The CDR3 coding sequence is TGTGCCAGCAGCTTAGGATCGGGACTCGTCGGGGTGAACACTGAAGCTTTCTTT. It yields the protein CASSLGSGLVGVNTEAFF.

The CDR3 spells CASSPTHRDEQYF. The CDR3 bases are TGTGCCAGCAGCCCGACCCACAGGGACGAGCAGTACTTC. The V gene is TRBV28, the J gene TRBJ2-7; D is perhaps TRBD1 (6 bases). Germline CDR1 MDHEN, CDR2 SYDVKM. V was trimmed by 6 bases and J by 5 bases, leaving 14 bases between them. There are 13 residues in the CDR3.

This sequence joins TRBV27 and TRBJ1-2; TRBD1 matches at 7 bases. Germline V CDR1 and CDR2: MNHEY, SMNVEV (reference sequence). The CDR3 sequence is 12 residues long. After removal of 2 bases from V and 6 bases from J, the junction contained 0 bases not matched to a gene. CDR3 sequence (DNA): TGTGCCAGCAGTTTAACAGGGGATGGCTACACCTTC. Translating gives CASSLTGDGYTF.

The genes are TRBV5-1 and TRBJ1-1; D call uncertain. V dropped 2 bases and J dropped 1 base, with 12 bases sitting between them. Germline V lookup: CDR1 SGHRS, CDR2 YFSETQ. The CDR3 runs to 15 residues. The CDR3 reads CASSFLGGKNTEAFF. The DNA for the CDR3 is TGCGCCAGCAGCTTCCTCGGCGGGAAGAACACTGAAGCTTTCTTT.

CDR3 in amino acids: CASSPTSGRQETQYF. CDR3 DNA: TGTGCCAGTAGCCCGACTAGCGGGAGGCAAGAGACCCAGTACTTC. This chain joins TRBV19 and TRBJ2-5; 13 nucleotides match TRBD2. Trimming removed 6 bases from V and 2 bases from J; junction bases left unmatched: 3. This CDR3 is built from 15 residues. Germline loops: CDR1 LNHDA, CDR2 SQIVND (reference sequence).

The chain has TRBV7-3 and TRBJ2-7; TRBD2 agrees at 7 bases. This CDR3 contains 13 residues. V lost 5 bases and J lost 6; bases outside the gene matches: 7. The V gene's germline CDR1 is SGHTA and CDR2 FQGTGA. As DNA, the CDR3 is TGTGCCAGCAGCGAACGACTAGCATGCGAGCAGTACTTC. Residues: CASSERLACEQYF.

The chain links TRBV19 to TRBJ2-7, with 7 bases lining up with TRBD2. The CDR3 contains 13 residues. V was clipped by 9 bases and J by 5 bases; unmatched bases: 10. Germline loops: CDR1 LNHDA, CDR2 SQIVND (reference sequence). The CDR3 here is CASRRRGEDEQYF. The CDR3 DNA sequence: TGTGCCAGCCGGCGACGGGGGGAGGACGAGCAGTACTTC.

The V gene is TRBV5-1, the J gene TRBJ1-6, with TRBD1 matching 7 bases. Germline V CDR1 and CDR2: SGHRS, YFSETQ. Losses at the gene ends were 0 bases for V and 9 bases for J; bases not matched to a gene: 9. This CDR3 contains 16 residues. DNA for the CDR3: TGCGCCAGCAGCTTGGACCGACAGGGTCCTGGTTCACCCCTCCACTTT. Translated, it gives CASSLDRQGPGSPLHF.

The chain employs TRBV2 and TRBJ2-5; tentative D call: TRBD2 (6 bases). CDR1 and CDR2 (germline): SNHLY, FYNNEI. The V end was cut by 6 bases, the J end by 5 bases, with 16 bases between. The CDR3 totals 14 residues. The CDR3 bases are TGTGCCAGCAGGGGGGGTCGGCCTGGGGAGACCCAGTACTTC. Protein product: CASRGGRPGETQYF.

V and J are TRBV5-1 and TRBJ2-3; 11 positions agree with TRBD2. This CDR3 has 15 amino acids. CDR1 and CDR2 from the germline V gene are SGHRS and YFSETQ. Trimming removed 5 bases from V and 5 bases from J; junction bases left unmatched: 7. The CDR3 sequence: CASRRLAGLEDTQYF. In DNA, the CDR3 is TGCGCCAGCAGACGACTAGCGGGGTTGGAAGATACGCAGTATTTT.